Listed here are 23 T cell receptor beta chains from one sample, sequenced in a study of identical twins. TCRdb independently ran MiXCR on the 5' RACE reads; one entry per CDR3 protein. The sample lists about 480,000 distinct CDR3 sequences, 11% to 15% occurring once. These same records also appear under a second study, on yellow fever vaccine responses in identical twins.

The source material was CD4+ T cells sorted from blood. These receptors all come from a woman between 18 and 29 years old in good health.

V usage is TRBV4-3 and J usage is TRBJ2-2; D is ambiguous. CDR1 and CDR2 (germline): LGHNA, YSLEER. Trimming cost V 2 bases and J 2 bases, with 6 bases left between them. This CDR3 contains 14 residues. The CDR3 DNA reads TGCGCCAGCAGCCAACTTCTAAACACCGGGGAGCTGTTTTTT. Protein: CASSQLLNTGELFF.

The chain combines TRBV9 with TRBJ2-3; D uncertain. V lost 0 bases to trimming and J lost 4 bases, with 15 bases between them. CDR3 size: 16 residues. Germline values: CDR1 SGDLS, CDR2 YYNGEE. This CDR3 is CASSVALADPPDTQYF. DNA for the CDR3: TGTGCCAGCAGCGTAGCGCTTGCGGATCCTCCAGATACGCAGTATTTT.

The chain's CDR3 is CASSGTSGRETDTQYF. In DNA form, the CDR3 reads TGTGCCAGCAGTGGGACTAGCGGGAGAGAAACAGATACGCAGTATTTT. The chain employs TRBV28 and TRBJ2-3, with 14 bases matching TRBD2. The V gene's germline CDR1 is MDHEN and CDR2 SYDVKM. The CDR3 has 16 residues. Trimming cost V 5 bases and J 3 bases; bases outside gene matches: 4.

The table lists this clonotype with a few counts. The chain uses TRBV10-2 and TRBJ1-6; D possibly corresponds to TRBD1 (6 bases). The germline V gene has CDR1 WSHSY and CDR2 SAAADI. The CDR3 contains 15 residues. V shed 8 bases and J shed 5 bases, with 16 bases lying between them. CDR3 bases: TGCGCCAGCTTCACCCGACAGGTGGATAATTCACCCCTCCACTTT. Encoded protein: CASFTRQVDNSPLHF.

The rearrangement links TRBV5-1 to TRBJ2-7, with 7 bases identical to TRBD1. V shed 5 bases, J shed 6 bases, and the junction held 14 bases outside the gene matches. Germline values: CDR1 SGHRS, CDR2 YFSETQ. The CDR3 is 15 residues long. The CDR3: CASRQTGQSSAEQYF. In DNA form, the CDR3 reads TGCGCCAGCAGACAAACGGGACAGTCGTCCGCCGAGCAGTACTTC. Full variable domain (missing parts from reference TRBV5-1 and TRBJ2-7): KAGVTQTPRYLIKTRGQQVTLSCSPISGHRSVSWYQQTPGQGLQFLFEYFSETQRNKGNFPGRFSGRQFSNSRSEMNVSTLELGDSALYLCASRQTGQSSAEQYFGPGTRLTVT.

The CDR3 region has the DNA TGCGCCAGCAGCTTTGCCGGGACAGGACTCTACGAGCAGTACTTC. Translating it yields CASSFAGTGLYEQYF. The chain links TRBV5-1 to TRBJ2-7; 8 positions match TRBD1. CDR3 length: 15 amino acids. V was clipped by 2 bases and J by 3 bases; unmatched bases: 7. CDR1 SGHRS and CDR2 YFSETQ come from the germline V gene.

There are many counts of this clonotype. The chain couples TRBV5-1 to TRBJ2-2; D is possibly TRBD1 (6 bases). Looked up from germline, CDR1 is SGHRS and CDR2 is YFSETQ. V was shortened by 3 bases and J by 6 bases, with 18 bases between the two germline ends. This CDR3 contains 16 residues. The CDR3 loop reads CASSSAQGLMAGELFF. The CDR3 bases are TGCGCCAGCAGCTCCGCCCAGGGGTTAATGGCCGGGGAGCTGTTTTTT.

The chain recombines TRBV5-1 with TRBJ2-4; TRBD2 is a possible D gene (5 bases). Trimming cost V 3 bases and J 0 bases, with 10 bases left between them. The CDR3 totals 15 residues. Germline V gene lookup returns CDR1 SGHRS and CDR2 YFSETQ. The CDR3 sequence is CASSSGLLAKNIQYF. The DNA for the CDR3 is TGCGCCAGCAGCTCAGGACTTCTAGCCAAAAACATTCAGTACTTC.

The chain combines TRBV6-5 with TRBJ2-7; TRBD2 might be the D (7 bases). The germline V gene encodes CDR1 MNHEY and CDR2 SVGAGI. This CDR3 is built from 15 residues. V lost 2 bases and J 1 base, leaving 12 bases between the germline ends. CDR3 in amino acids: CASSYRGGKSYEQYF. CDR3 bases: TGTGCCAGCAGTTACAGGGGGGGAAAATCCTACGAGCAGTACTTC.

This clonotype was observed at least ten times. The chain employs TRBV7-9 and TRBJ2-7; D remains unclear. V gave up 7 bases and J gave up 0 bases, with 10 bases separating them. Germline assignment: CDR1 SEHNR and CDR2 FQNEAQ (reference sequence). The CDR3 extends over 13 amino acids. The CDR3 coding sequence is TGTGCCAGCATCCAGTACGGCTCCTACGAGCAGTACTTC. This encodes CASIQYGSYEQYF.

This chain links TRBV20-1 with TRBJ1-5, with 7 bases fitting TRBD1. The germline V gene has CDR1 DFQATT and CDR2 SNEGSKA (reference sequence). This CDR3 is built from 14 residues. J gave up 2 bases and V 1 base, and 2 bases lay outside the gene matches. CDR3 region: CSARAGTGNQPQHF. The DNA for the CDR3 is TGCAGTGCTAGAGCCGGGACAGGCAATCAGCCCCAGCATTTT.

This clonotype came up many times. The CDR3 coding sequence is TGTGCCAGCAGCCGTACAGGGGGCAATGAGCAGTTCTTC. Translating it yields CASSRTGGNEQFF. J is TRBJ2-1 and V is TRBV7-3; 8 nucleotides align to TRBD1. The CDR3 totals 13 residues. CDR1 is SGHTA and CDR2 is FQGTGA in the germline V gene. J lost 6 bases, V lost 5 bases, and 3 bases had no gene match.

This rearrangement joins TRBV10-3 to TRBJ2-1, with 7 bases lining up with TRBD2. V trimming: 8 bases; J trimming: 2 bases; junction bases outside the gene matches: 6. Germline values: CDR1 ENHRY, CDR2 SYGVKD. The CDR3 totals 14 residues. CDR3 protein: CAIGAGVTYNEQFF. For the CDR3, the DNA is TGTGCCATCGGGGCGGGGGTTACCTACAATGAGCAGTTCTTC.

The gene calls are TRBV27 and TRBJ2-2; no clear D. Per germline, CDR1 MNHEY and CDR2 SMNVEV (reference sequence). Trimming removed 2 bases from V and 5 bases from J, with 9 bases in between. The length of the CDR3 is 14 residues. As DNA, the CDR3 is TGTGCCAGCAGTTTACAGCCCAGTACCGGGGAGCTGTTTTTT. Its translation is CASSLQPSTGELFF.

There are a few counts of this clonotype. The rearrangement joins TRBV6-2 or TRBV6-3 to TRBJ2-7; D might be TRBD1 or TRBD2, each matching 7 bases. This CDR3 is built from 16 residues. V lost 5 bases, J lost 3 bases, and 20 bases lay in between. The germline gives CDR1 MNHEY, CDR2 SVGEGT. CDR3 nucleotide sequence: TGTGCCAGCAGTCCCCCAGCGGGACAGACATACTACGAGCAGTACTTC. Amino acid sequence: CASSPPAGQTYYEQYF.

This chain connects TRBV5-1 to TRBJ2-5; TRBD2 matches 9 bases. The CDR3 is 15 amino acids. The V gene's germline CDR1 is SGHRS and CDR2 YFSETQ. Germline trimming cut 2 bases from V and 1 base from J; bases unmatched to any gene: 3. DNA for the CDR3: TGCGCCAGCAGCTTAAATAGCGGGGGCCAAGAGACCCAGTACTTC. Translation: CASSLNSGGQETQYF.

V gene TRBV6-5 combines with J gene TRBJ2-1; D unclear. Germline lookup yields CDR1 MNHEY and CDR2 SVGAGI. Between the trimmed V and J ends, which lost 1 base and 7 bases, there was a span of 11 bases. The CDR3 covers 14 residues. The CDR3 nucleotides read TGTGCCAGCAGTTACTTGGGGTTTGGTAATGAGCAGTTCTTC. Translation: CASSYLGFGNEQFF.

The CDR3 loop is CASSLGGTTTHEQFF. The CDR3 DNA reads as TGTGCCAGCAGCTTAGGGGGCACGACTACCCATGAGCAGTTCTTC. The J gene is TRBJ2-1, the V gene TRBV11-3, with D perhaps assigned TRBD1 or TRBD2 (5 bases each). The CDR3 sequence is 15 residues long. V shed 1 base and J shed 8 bases, with 15 bases lying between them. Per germline, CDR1 SGHNT and CDR2 YENEEA.

At least ten counts were recorded for this clonotype. The V and J genes are TRBV19 and TRBJ2-2, with 9 bases that match TRBD1. CDR3 length equals 16 residues. V was clipped by 5 bases and J by 4 bases; unmatched bases: 8. Germline V CDR1 and CDR2: LNHDA, SQIVND (reference sequence). CDR3 DNA sequence: TGTGCCAGTAGTCATCCGGGACAGGGTTCCACCGGGGAGCTGTTTTTT. Translating it yields CASSHPGQGSTGELFF.

The chain has TRBV11-1 and TRBJ2-1, with 7 bases fitting TRBD2. The germline CDR1 and CDR2 sequences are SGHAT and FQDESV (reference sequence). The V gene end was trimmed by 5 bases and the J gene end by 2 bases; junction bases not matched to a gene: 9. The CDR3 is 16 amino acids. CDR3 sequence (DNA): TGTGCCAGCAGCGCTGGGAGGGTAGCAGCCTACAATGAGCAGTTCTTC. This sequence encodes CASSAGRVAAYNEQFF.

This clonotype was picked up many times. The V and J genes are TRBV27 and TRBJ2-3, with a weak D call TRBD1 (5 bases). Germline loops: CDR1 MNHEY, CDR2 SMNVEV (reference sequence). The CDR3 extends over 17 amino acids. V lost 0 bases, J lost 0 bases, and 13 bases lay in between. The CDR3 loop reads CASSLSPARGSTDTQYF. The CDR3 DNA reads TGTGCCAGCAGTTTATCGCCAGCTAGGGGAAGCACAGATACGCAGTATTTT.

This clonotype was seen at least ten times. The chain is built from TRBV5-1 and TRBJ1-4, with D possibly being TRBD1 (6 bases). CDR1 is SGHRS and CDR2 is YFSETQ in the germline V gene. Trimming took 3 bases from V and 4 from J, leaving 13 bases between them. This CDR3 contains 15 residues. The CDR3: CASSSTGSSNEKLFF. CDR3 nucleotide sequence: TGCGCCAGCAGCTCTACAGGGTCGAGTAATGAAAAACTGTTTTTT.

The chain joins TRBV29-1 to TRBJ2-7, with D possibly being TRBD1 or TRBD2 (5 bases each). CDR1 is SQVTM, CDR2 ANQGSEA, per germline. The V and J ends lost 6 bases and 1 base respectively, with 10 bases between them. The CDR3 is made up of 12 amino acids. This chain's CDR3 is CSVRGGSYEQYF. Written as DNA, the CDR3 is TGCAGCGTACGGGGCGGATCCTACGAGCAGTACTTC.